This T cell receptor (beta chain) was observed in a study of shared clonotypes between healthy human individuals. Donors were Caucasian adults residing in Nashville, Tennessee, USA. A CD45RA+ naive subset and a CD45RA-negative memory subset were split from CD4+ cells. Repertoires were generated with immunoSEQ multiplex PCR, while TCRdb's copy carries only in-frame clones and drops some. This sample yields 2 million to 2.5 million clones, of which almost 96% are seen a single time; less than 0.15% belongs to the top ten. This receptor was identified in a man aged 18 to 29 in good health. Sample: naive CD4+ T cells sorted from blood. Indicated subset: CD45RA+ positively selected.

This CDR3 reads CASSPNRQGTSGRNIQYF. The CDR3 DNA follows: TGTGCCAGCTCACCAAACAGGCAGGGGACTAGCGGGAGGAACATTCAGTACTTC. V is TRBV18 and J is TRBJ2-4; 15 bases fit TRBD2. Trimming cost V 2 bases and J 7 bases; bases outside gene matches: 9. Germline CDR1 reads KGHSH; CDR2 reads LQKENI. CDR3 length: 18 residues.